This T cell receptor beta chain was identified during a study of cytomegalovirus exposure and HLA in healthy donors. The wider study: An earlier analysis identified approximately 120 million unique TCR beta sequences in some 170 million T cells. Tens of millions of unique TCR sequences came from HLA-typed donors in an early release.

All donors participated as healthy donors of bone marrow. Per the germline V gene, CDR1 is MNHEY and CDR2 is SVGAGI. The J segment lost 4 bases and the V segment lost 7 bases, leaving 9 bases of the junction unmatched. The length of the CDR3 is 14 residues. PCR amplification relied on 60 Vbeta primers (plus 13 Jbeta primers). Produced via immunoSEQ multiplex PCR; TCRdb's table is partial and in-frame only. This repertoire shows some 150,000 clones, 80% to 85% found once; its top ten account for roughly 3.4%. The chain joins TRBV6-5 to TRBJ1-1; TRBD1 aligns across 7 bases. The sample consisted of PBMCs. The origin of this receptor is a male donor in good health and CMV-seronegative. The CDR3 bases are TGTGCCAGCAACCGACAGGGAGCGGTCACTGAAGCTTTCTTT. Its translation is CASNRQGAVTEAFF.